The 32 T cell receptor beta chains below come from one sample, sequenced in a study of blood T cell repertoires in COVID-19. Produced via immunoSEQ multiplex PCR; TCRdb's table is partial and in-frame only. The table includes around 120,000 clones, around 86% detected once. The material sequenced was peripheral blood. The receptors derive from a woman in her 70s with acute or convalescent COVID-19.

The chain combines TRBV15 with TRBJ1-5; perhaps TRBD1 as D (5 bases). Trimming removed 3 bases from V and 4 bases from J, with 19 bases in between. Germline V CDR1 and CDR2: LNHNV, YYDKDF (reference sequence). The CDR3 length is 17 residues. CDR3 coding DNA: TGTGCCACCAGCAGGGGGGTGGCGGGGACTGGAAATCAGCCCCAGCATTTT. Translation gives CATSRGVAGTGNQPQHF.

V is TRBV6-1 and J is TRBJ2-1, with TRBD1 matching over 7 bases. The CDR3 totals 16 residues. The ends lost 2 bases at V and 5 bases at J; junction bases unmatched: 9. Per the germline V gene, CDR1 is MNHNS and CDR2 is SASEGT. The chain's CDR3 is CASSELGTVTNNEQFF. The CDR3 region has the DNA TGTGCCAGCAGTGAATTAGGGACAGTCACAAACAATGAGCAGTTCTTC.

The chain recombines TRBV27 with TRBJ2-1, with a weak D call TRBD1 (6 bases). V dropped 5 bases and J dropped 7 bases, with 18 bases sitting between them. The germline CDR1 and CDR2 sequences are MNHEY and SMNVEV (reference sequence). CDR3 length equals 15 residues. This CDR3 reads CASSPSQQGRNEQFF. The CDR3, as DNA: TGTGCCAGCAGTCCAAGCCAACAGGGTAGGAATGAGCAGTTCTTC.

The chain is built from TRBV28 and TRBJ1-1; D may be TRBD1 (6 bases). This CDR3 comprises 15 residues. Trimming stripped 1 base from V and 0 bases from J, with 9 bases between. Germline CDR1 is MDHEN and CDR2 is SYDVKM. The CDR3 DNA reads as TGTGCCAGCAGTTTATTGAGGGGGTTGAACACTGAAGCTTTCTTT. As protein: CASSLLRGLNTEAFF.

V usage is TRBV7-9 and J usage is TRBJ2-3; TRBD2 aligns across 7 bases. The junction had 7 bases not matched to a gene; V was cut back by 3 bases and J by 4 bases. Germline CDR1 and CDR2: SEHNR and FQNEAQ (reference sequence). CDR3 length: 15 residues. CDR3: CASSFAAGRADTQYF. CDR3 sequence (DNA): TGTGCCAGCAGCTTCGCGGCGGGGAGGGCAGATACGCAGTATTTT. Looking up the rest from reference TRBV7-9 and TRBJ2-3 gives the full variable domain: DTGVSQNPRHKITKRGQNVTFRCDPISEHNRLYWYRQTLGQGPEFLTYFQNEAQLEKSRLLSDRFSAERPKGSFSTLEIQRTEQGDSAMYLCASSFAAGRADTQYFGPGTRLTVL.

This chain uses TRBV7-8 with TRBJ1-1; possible D gene TRBD1, 5 bases. Germline V gene lookup returns CDR1 SGHVS and CDR2 FQNEAQ. V was shortened by 0 bases and J by 2 bases, with 10 bases between the two germline ends. This CDR3 is 15 amino acids long. The CDR3 here is CASSLAGRGNTEAFF. As DNA, the CDR3 is TGTGCCAGCAGCTTAGCGGGGCGAGGTAACACTGAAGCTTTCTTT.

The J gene is TRBJ1-5, the V gene TRBV28, with unresolved D. Germline V CDR1 and CDR2: MDHEN, SYDVKM. V was shortened by 7 bases and J by 2 bases, with 12 bases between the two germline ends. This CDR3 has 14 amino acids. The CDR3 DNA follows: TGTGCCAGCATGGGAGGAATTGGCAATCAGCCCCAGCATTTT. Amino acid sequence: CASMGGIGNQPQHF. Supplemented by reference TRBV28 and TRBJ1-5, the full variable domain reads DVKVTQSSRYLVKRTGEKVFLECVQDMDHENMFWYRQDPGLGLRLIYFSYDVKMKEKGDIPEGYSVSREKKERFSLILESASTNQTSMYLCASMGGIGNQPQHFGDGTRLSIL.

This chain uses TRBV2 with TRBJ1-5; 7 bases match TRBD1. The CDR3 runs to 13 residues. Germline values: CDR1 SNHLY, CDR2 FYNNEI. Trimming cost V 5 bases and J 14 bases; bases outside gene matches: 12. The CDR3 sequence: CASSYRGQEGKHF. DNA for the CDR3: TGTGCCAGCAGTTACCGAGGACAGGAGGGGAAGCATTTT.

The chain combines TRBV28 with TRBJ1-4; D unclear. The germline V and J ends were trimmed by 5 bases and 0 bases, with 7 bases remaining between them. CDR1 is MDHEN, CDR2 SYDVKM, per germline. CDR3 length equals 14 residues. CDR3 sequence reads: CASSPGTTNEKLFF. The CDR3, as DNA: TGTGCCAGCAGTCCCGGGACAACTAATGAAAAACTGTTTTTT.

This clone was found a few times. The chain recombines TRBV3-1 (or the pseudogene TRBV3-2) with TRBJ2-3; maybe TRBD1 (7 bases). The CDR3 is made up of 16 amino acids. Trimming left V 1 base short and J 5 bases short, with 16 bases between. CDR1 and CDR2 (germline): LGHDT, YNNKEL (reference sequence). The CDR3 DNA reads TGTGCCAGCAGCCAAGGAATGCGGGACAGTATAGATACGCAGTATTTT. It encodes CASSQGMRDSIDTQYF.

V gene TRBV19 combines with J gene TRBJ2-7; 11 nucleotides agree with TRBD1. This CDR3 has 15 amino acids. CDR1 is LNHDA, CDR2 SQIVND, per germline (reference sequence). The J segment lost 3 bases and the V segment lost 6 bases, leaving 7 bases of the junction unmatched. CDR3 sequence reads: CASSPGTGGFYEQYF. The DNA for the CDR3 is TGTGCCAGTAGCCCCGGGACAGGGGGTTTCTACGAGCAGTACTTC.

The DNA of the CDR3 is TGTGCTAGTGGTTTGCGGTCTAATGAAAAACTGTTTTTT. It yields the protein CASGLRSNEKLFF. The chain is built from TRBV12-5 and TRBJ1-4; no firm D call. This CDR3 contains 13 residues. CDR1 is LGHNT and CDR2 is FRNRAP in the germline V gene. V was clipped by 2 bases and J by 3 bases, with 4 bases between them.

This clone came up once. This chain joins TRBV3-1 (or the pseudogene TRBV3-2) and TRBJ1-1; the D is unclear. CDR1 and CDR2 (germline): LGHDT, YNNKEL (reference sequence). Trimming removed 4 bases from V and 0 bases from J, with 3 bases in between. The CDR3 runs 12 residues. DNA of the CDR3: TGTGCCAGCAGCCGTATGAACACTGAAGCTTTCTTT. Translated, it gives CASSRMNTEAFF.

The chain has TRBV24-1 and TRBJ2-3; D is ambiguous. V shed 5 bases and J shed 6 bases, with 11 bases lying between them. The CDR3 has 13 residues. CDR1 and CDR2 from the germline V gene are KGHDR and SFDVKD. This CDR3 is CATSAPPLDTQYF. The CDR3 DNA follows: TGTGCCACCAGTGCCCCCCCCCTGGATACGCAGTATTTT.

Comment on this clone: At one end the junction does not follow the germline gene, possibly because of a read error. The genes are TRBV11-2 and TRBJ2-2; 7 bases fit TRBD2. This CDR3 region has 15 residues. Germline V lookup: CDR1 SGHAT, CDR2 FQNNGV. The CDR3 nucleotides read TGTGCCAGCAGGTTAGGGAGGGCGAACACCGGGGAGCTGTTTTTT. Its translation: CASRLGRANTGELFF.

This chain connects TRBV27 to TRBJ2-7; D perhaps matches TRBD1 (5 bases). Trimming stripped 6 bases from V and 2 bases from J, with 17 bases between. The CDR3 covers 15 residues. Germline CDR1 MNHEY, CDR2 SMNVEV (reference sequence). This CDR3 is CASRLTWIGAYEQYF. In DNA, the CDR3 is TGTGCCAGCAGGCTTACATGGATAGGGGCCTACGAGCAGTACTTC.

This clone occurred once. This chain connects TRBV24-1 to TRBJ1-5; TRBD1 aligns across 7 bases. The CDR3 is 15 amino acids. CDR1 and CDR2 (germline): KGHDR, SFDVKD. J was trimmed by 0 bases and V by 5 bases; bases with no gene match: 3. The DNA of the CDR3 is TGTGCCACCAGTGGGGGACAGTATAGCAATCAGCCCCAGCATTTT. This sequence encodes CATSGGQYSNQPQHF.

This clone appeared a few times. V is TRBV5-5 and J is TRBJ1-4; the match to TRBD1 covers 10 bases. Germline V gene data show CDR1 as SGHKS and CDR2 as YYEKEE (reference sequence). This CDR3 comprises 13 residues. V was pared by 0 bases and J by 11 bases, with 1 base of the junction left unmatched. The chain's CDR3 is CASSLGQGAKLFF. The CDR3 coding sequence is TGTGCCAGCAGCTTGGGACAGGGGGCCAAACTGTTTTTT.

The chain carries TRBV5-1 and TRBJ1-2; a weak D match, TRBD1 (6 bases). V was trimmed by 0 bases and J by 3 bases, leaving 12 bases between them. Germline V gene lookup returns CDR1 SGHRS and CDR2 YFSETQ. The CDR3 totals 15 residues. As DNA, the CDR3 is TGCGCCAGCAGCTTGGCCGTGGCAGGGGACTATGGCTACACCTTC. Its protein is CASSLAVAGDYGYTF. The whole variable domain, filled in from reference TRBV5-1 and TRBJ1-2, reads KAGVTQTPRYLIKTRGQQVTLSCSPISGHRSVSWYQQTPGQGLQFLFEYFSETQRNKGNFPGRFSGRQFSNSRSEMNVSTLELGDSALYLCASSLAVAGDYGYTFGSGTRLTVV.

The J gene is TRBJ1-5, the V gene TRBV30; 9 bases fit TRBD1. The CDR3 totals 14 residues. Germline assignment: CDR1 GTSNPN and CDR2 SVGIG (reference sequence). Trimming cost V 3 bases and J 5 bases; bases outside gene matches: 5. The CDR3 loop reads CAWSRGQGYQPQHF. The CDR3 bases are TGTGCCTGGAGCCGGGGACAGGGCTATCAGCCCCAGCATTTT.

DNA of the CDR3: TGTGCCAGCAGCTTAAGAGGACAGGGGAAAAGGGGCTATGGCTACACCTTC. Encoded protein: CASSLRGQGKRGYGYTF. The chain employs TRBV11-3 and TRBJ1-2; 9 bases agree with TRBD1. Germline CDR1 reads SGHNT; CDR2 reads YENEEA. J lost 4 bases, V lost 2 bases, and 11 bases had no gene match. The CDR3 runs to 17 residues.

This rearrangement joins TRBV18 to TRBJ2-1; 10 bases match TRBD2. In germline, CDR1 is KGHSH, CDR2 LQKENI. Trimming cost V 2 bases and J 5 bases; bases outside gene matches: 6. This CDR3 contains 16 residues. The CDR3 bases are TGTGCCAGCTCACCAAGCCCTAGCGGGGGTGACAATGAGCAGTTCTTC. Its translation: CASSPSPSGGDNEQFF.

The chain joins TRBV10-3 to TRBJ2-5; TRBD1 aligns across 7 bases. The germline V gene has CDR1 ENHRY and CDR2 SYGVKD. The CDR3 totals 14 residues. J lost 5 bases, V lost 4 bases, and 7 bases had no gene match. DNA for the CDR3: TGTGCCATCAGTGGACAGGGCACAAAGGAGACCCAGTACTTC. As protein: CAISGQGTKETQYF.

The chain is built from TRBV10-3 and TRBJ2-6; no firm D call. This CDR3 has 16 amino acids. Germline loops: CDR1 ENHRY, CDR2 SYGVKD. V was shortened by 2 bases and J by 0 bases, with 8 bases between the two germline ends. CDR3 sequence: CAISERVPSGANVLTF. The CDR3, as DNA: TGTGCCATCAGTGAGCGAGTTCCCTCTGGGGCCAACGTCCTGACTTTC.

The chain uses TRBV6-2 or TRBV6-3 and TRBJ1-4, with D hard to call. V was pared by 0 bases and J by 4 bases, with 9 bases between. CDR3 size: 15 residues. Germline CDR1 MNHEY, CDR2 SVGEGT. CDR3 residues: CASSYSDGDNEKLFF. Here the CDR3 DNA reads TGTGCCAGCAGTTACTCAGACGGGGATAATGAAAAACTGTTTTTT.

The CDR3 region is CASSLRQGEYEQYF. The CDR3, as DNA: TGTGCCAGTAGCCTTCGACAGGGGGAATACGAGCAGTACTTC. The chain joins TRBV19 to TRBJ2-7, with 9 bases that match TRBD1. Germline-derived CDR1 and CDR2 are LNHDA and SQIVND (reference sequence). This CDR3 has 14 amino acids. With V trimmed by 6 bases and J by 4 bases, 7 bases remained unmatched.

This sequence joins TRBV5-1 and TRBJ2-5; TRBD2 agrees at 12 bases. This CDR3 is built from 15 residues. Per the germline V gene, CDR1 is SGHRS and CDR2 is YFSETQ. V was pared by 0 bases and J by 4 bases, with 1 base of the junction left unmatched. The CDR3 loop reads CASSLALAGGETQYF. The CDR3 DNA reads as TGCGCCAGCAGCTTGGCACTAGCGGGGGGAGAGACCCAGTACTTC.

The DNA of the CDR3 is TGTGCCAGCAGCCCTCGGACAGGGGCGGCAGATACGCAGTATTTT. This gives the protein CASSPRTGAADTQYF. The chain couples TRBV11-1 to TRBJ2-3; TRBD1 aligns across 9 bases. CDR3 length: 15 amino acids. The germline V gene has CDR1 SGHAT and CDR2 FQDESV (reference sequence). The ends lost 5 bases at V and 4 bases at J; junction bases unmatched: 7.

The chain couples TRBV11-3 to TRBJ1-3; D may be TRBD1 (6 bases). V lost 5 bases and J lost 2, with 10 bases in between. Germline V lookup: CDR1 SGHNT, CDR2 YENEEA. The CDR3 totals 14 residues. CDR3 protein: CASSVGTTGNTIYF. The CDR3 DNA sequence: TGTGCCAGCAGCGTCGGGACAACTGGAAACACCATATATTTT.

V is TRBV10-3 and J is TRBJ2-2; weak D call: TRBD1 (5 bases). With 3 bases removed from V and 4 bases from J, the gap between germline ends came to 9 bases. Germline CDR1 ENHRY, CDR2 SYGVKD. This CDR3 contains 14 residues. The CDR3, as DNA: TGTGCCATCAGTGATAGGGGTTTCACCGGGGAGCTGTTTTTT. This sequence encodes CAISDRGFTGELFF.

The chain employs TRBV28 and TRBJ1-2; 8 nucleotides align to TRBD1. From germline, CDR1 is MDHEN and CDR2 SYDVKM. This CDR3 has 14 residues. V trimming: 4 bases; J trimming: 7 bases; junction bases outside the gene matches: 8. Here the CDR3 DNA reads TGTGCCAGCAGTTCCAGTCAGGGGACAGGTGGCTACACCTTC. Encoded protein: CASSSSQGTGGYTF.

The chain carries TRBV9 and TRBJ1-1; tentatively, D is TRBD1 (5 bases). The CDR3 is 13 residues long. The germline V and J ends were trimmed by 7 bases and 5 bases, with 15 bases remaining between them. Looked up from germline, CDR1 is SGDLS and CDR2 is YYNGEE. Here the CDR3 DNA reads TGTGCCAGCGGGGGATCTGGAGGGACTGAAGCTTTCTTT. Translated: CASGGSGGTEAFF.